In this sample, the clone carrying this T cell receptor (beta chain) turned up many times. Each CDR3 protein gets one entry after TCRdb re-called the 5' RACE reads with MiXCR. Of about 33,000 distinct CDR3 sequences listed, less than 5.5% are singletons. This sample is drawn from a study of early T cells in non-severe SARS-CoV-2 infection. CDR1 and CDR2 (germline): LGHNA, YNFKEQ. The V segment lost 0 bases and the J segment 13 bases; nucleotides outside the gene matches: 5. CDR3 length equals 12 residues. The receptor's source is an adult who was a healthcare worker with PCR-confirmed SARS-CoV-2 infection or an uninfected control (not recorded which). The specimen was whole blood. This chain uses TRBV4-2 with TRBJ1-2, with 7 positions matching TRBD1. Written as DNA, the CDR3 is TGTGCCAGCAGCCAAGAAGGACAGGCTAGCACCTTC. It yields the protein CASSQEGQASTF.